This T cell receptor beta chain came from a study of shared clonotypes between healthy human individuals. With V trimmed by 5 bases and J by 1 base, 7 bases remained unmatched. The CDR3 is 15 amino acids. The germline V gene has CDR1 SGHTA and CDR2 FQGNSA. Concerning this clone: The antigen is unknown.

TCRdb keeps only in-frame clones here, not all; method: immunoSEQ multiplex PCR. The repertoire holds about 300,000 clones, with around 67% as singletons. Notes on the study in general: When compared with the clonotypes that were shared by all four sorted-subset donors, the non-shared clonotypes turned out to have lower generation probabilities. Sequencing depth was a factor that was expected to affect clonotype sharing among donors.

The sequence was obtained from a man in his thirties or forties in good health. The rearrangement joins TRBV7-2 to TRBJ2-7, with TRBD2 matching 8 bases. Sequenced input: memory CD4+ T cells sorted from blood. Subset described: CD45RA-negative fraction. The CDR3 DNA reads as TGTGCCAGCAGCGTAAGGAGCGGGGGTTCCTACGAGCAGTACTTC. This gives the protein CASSVRSGGSYEQYF.